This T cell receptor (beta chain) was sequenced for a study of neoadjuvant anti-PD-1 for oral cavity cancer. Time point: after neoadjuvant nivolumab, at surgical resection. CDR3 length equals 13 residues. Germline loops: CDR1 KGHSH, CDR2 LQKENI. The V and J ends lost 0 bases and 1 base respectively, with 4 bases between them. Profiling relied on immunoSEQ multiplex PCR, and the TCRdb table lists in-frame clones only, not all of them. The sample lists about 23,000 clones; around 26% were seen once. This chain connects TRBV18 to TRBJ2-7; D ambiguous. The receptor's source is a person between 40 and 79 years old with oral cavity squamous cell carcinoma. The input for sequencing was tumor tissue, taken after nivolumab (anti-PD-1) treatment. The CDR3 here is CASSPPESYEQYF. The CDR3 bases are TGTGCCAGCTCACCACCAGAATCCTACGAGCAGTACTTC.